These T cell receptor beta chains were read from a single sample in a study of cytomegalovirus exposure and HLA in healthy donors. Clones were sequenced by immunoSEQ multiplex PCR, and TCRdb holds only the in-frame ones, with some missing. This table has about 160,000 clones, roughly 89% appearing once. Sequenced input: PBMCs. These TCRs come from a woman aged 18-29 years in good health and CMV-seropositive. CDR3s include the opening cysteine and the closing phenylalanine or tryptophan. D genes are given only for firm matches. Clone size is not always given. Where it is, it says once, few, many or a class for expanded clones.

j_call | d_call | v_call | clone_size | cdr3_nt | cdr3_aa
TRBJ2-7 | TRBD2 | TRBV6-1 | once | TGTGCCAGCAGTGCCCGACTAGCGACCTACGAGCAGTACTTC | CASSARLATYEQYF
TRBJ2-7 | . | TRBV29-1 | . | TGCAGCGTTCGAGGTAGAGTCGACTACGAGCAGTACTTC | CSVRGRVDYEQYF
TRBJ2-7 | . | TRBV5-6 | . | TGTGCCAGCAGCTTTGGGGCCCCCTACGAGCAGTACTTC | CASSFGAPYEQYF
TRBJ2-3 | TRBD1 | TRBV6-6 | . | TGTGCCAGCAGTTACTTTGGACAGGGGGCAGATACGCAGTATTTT | CASSYFGQGADTQYF
TRBJ2-5 | TRBD2 | TRBV19 | . | TGTGCCAGTAAAGTAGCGGGAGCCCCTGAGACCCAGTACTTC | CASKVAGAPETQYF
TRBJ2-1 | . | TRBV5-1 | . | TGCGCCAGCAGGGCGGAGGAGGGTTTCTCCTACAATGAGCAGTTCTTC | CASRAEEGFSYNEQFF
TRBJ2-3 | TRBD2 | TRBV10-2 | . | TGCGCCAGCAAGGACGCGGGAGACCTCACAGATACGCAGTATTTT | CASKDAGDLTDTQYF
TRBJ1-1 | . | TRBV28 | . | TGTGCCAGCGGGGGGGCTTTCTTT | CASGGAFF
TRBJ2-7 | TRBD2 | TRBV4-2 | few | TGTGCCAGCAGCCAAGCTAGCGGGGTCTCCTACGAGCAGTACTTC | CASSQASGVSYEQYF
TRBJ2-7 | . | TRBV5-1 | . | TGCGCCAGCAGCTTGGGTCAGGAATACGAGCAGTACTTC | CASSLGQEYEQYF
TRBJ2-7 | . | TRBV5-1 | few | TGCGCCAGCAGCTTGTCCGGACAGACTTACGAGCAGTACTTC | CASSLSGQTYEQYF
TRBJ2-3 | TRBD1 | TRBV7-9 | . | TGTGCCAGCAGCTTACAGGGGGCAGGGGATACGCAGTATTTT | CASSLQGAGDTQYF
TRBJ1-4 | TRBD1 | TRBV6-5 | . | TGTGCCAGCACCCTGGACAGGGCACATGAAAAACTGTTTTTT | CASTLDRAHEKLFF
TRBJ2-1 | . | TRBV28 | . | TGTGCCAGCAGTTTATCCGGCCAGGGCCAAAACAATGAGCAGTTCTTC | CASSLSGQGQNNEQFF
TRBJ2-1 | . | TRBV5-1 | . | TGCGCCAGCAGCTTGTGGGTCGAGGGCAATGAGCAGTTCTTC | CASSLWVEGNEQFF
TRBJ2-7 | . | TRBV14 | . | TGTGCCAGCAGCCAAGGATTCGGCGAGCAGTACTTC | CASSQGFGEQYF
TRBJ2-1 | . | TRBV27 | . | TGTGCCAGCTCGGTGGTAGCGGCTTACAATGAGCAGTTCTTC | CASSVVAAYNEQFF
TRBJ2-7 | . | TRBV27 | once | TGTGCCAGCAGCCCAGGTGGGTTCTATTACGAGCAGTACTTC | CASSPGGFYYEQYF
TRBJ2-4 | . | TRBV4-1 | . | TGCGCCAGCAGCCAAGATACACAAAAAAACATTCAGTACTTC | CASSQDTQKNIQYF
TRBJ1-2 | TRBD1 | TRBV7-9 | . | TGTGCCAGCAGCCAAACCGGGACAGGCGTCTATGGCTACACCTTC | CASSQTGTGVYGYTF
TRBJ2-1 | TRBD2 | TRBV9 | . | TGTGCCAGCAGCGTAGGCGGGGGGAGCTCCTACAATGAGCAGTTCTTC | CASSVGGGSSYNEQFF
TRBJ1-1 | . | TRBV6-5 | once | TGTGCCAGCAGTTACGGGGCAGGCATTACTGAAGCTTTCTTT | CASSYGAGITEAFF
TRBJ2-3 | TRBD1 | TRBV19 | few | TGTGCCAGTTCAGACAGGGGCCTCACAGATACGCAGTATTTT | CASSDRGLTDTQYF
TRBJ2-1 | TRBD2 | TRBV30 | . | TGTGCCTGGAGTCCACCCGGGACTAGCGGGATAGTGACCTACAATGAGCAGTTCTTC | CAWSPPGTSGIVTYNEQFF
TRBJ1-1 | . | TRBV29-1 | once | TGCAGCGGCGACAGTGGCACTGAAGCTTTCTTT | CSGDSGTEAFF
TRBJ1-2 | TRBD1 | TRBV4-1 | . | TGCGCCAGCAGCCAGGGGGGACAGGGGCACTATGGCTACACCTTC | CASSQGGQGHYGYTF
TRBJ2-1 | TRBD2 | TRBV15 | . | TGTGCCACCAGCAGAGATCGAACGGGAGGCTACAATGAGCAGTTCTTC | CATSRDRTGGYNEQFF
TRBJ1-5 | TRBD1 | TRBV6-5 | . | TGTGCCAGCAGTCAGACAGGGGGCGGCAATCAGCCCCAGCATTTT | CASSQTGGGNQPQHF
TRBJ2-7 | . | TRBV20-1 | . | TGCAGTGCTAGACAGTCGAACGAGCAGTACTTC | CSARQSNEQYF
TRBJ1-5 | . | TRBV7-2 | once | TGTGCCAGCAGCTTAGGACAGACGTCTCAGCCCCAGCATTTT | CASSLGQTSQPQHF
TRBJ2-1 | . | TRBV5-6 | . | TGTGCCAGCAGCTTGGGTGGGAGTTACAATGAGCAGTTCTTC | CASSLGGSYNEQFF
TRBJ1-1 | TRBD1 | TRBV10-2 | . | TGCGCCAGCAGGCGGGACAGGGGTGACACTGAAGCTTTCTTT | CASRRDRGDTEAFF
TRBJ2-7 | . | TRBV7-9 | . | TGTGCCAGCAGCTTCGAGGACTACGAGCAGTACTTC | CASSFEDYEQYF
TRBJ2-2 | . | TRBV29-1 | . | TGCAGCGGCGGTACGCTCCAAACCGGGGAGCTGTTTTTT | CSGGTLQTGELFF
TRBJ2-7 | TRBD2 | TRBV5-1 | . | TGCGCCAGCAGCTTGGAGGGGCGGGAGCTCTACGAGCAGTACTTC | CASSLEGRELYEQYF
TRBJ1-1 | TRBD1 | TRBV6-5 | few | TGTGCCAGCAGACTCGGACAGGGATTCAGAACTGAAGCTTTCTTT | CASRLGQGFRTEAFF
TRBJ2-7 | . | TRBV14 | few | TGTGCCAGCAGCCCGAAAGGGGTAAAGCAGTACTTC | CASSPKGVKQYF
TRBJ1-4 | . | TRBV5-1 | . | TGCGCCAGCAGTACGGGGGCAACTAATGAAAAACTGTTTTTT | CASSTGATNEKLFF
TRBJ2-7 | . | TRBV6-1 | . | TGTGCCAGCAGTGAGGGGCCTAGCTCCTACGAGCAGTACTTC | CASSEGPSSYEQYF
TRBJ2-7 | . | TRBV18 | . | TGTGCCAGCTCCGGACAGAGAACTGTCTACGAGCAGTACTTC | CASSGQRTVYEQYF
TRBJ2-5 | . | TRBV7-2 | . | TGTGCCAGCAGCTTAGTGGCAGAGACCCAGTACTTC | CASSLVAETQYF